This TCR beta chain was retrieved from a study of blood T cell repertoires in COVID-19. The CDR3 has 15 amino acids. V shed 1 base, J shed 6 bases, and the junction held 8 bases outside the gene matches. In germline, CDR1 is SEHNR, CDR2 FQNEAQ (reference sequence). Source study methods: Nucleated cell counts were estimated from reference gene primer amplification. Here immunoSEQ multiplex PCR was the method, and the copy in TCRdb shows in-frame clones only, minus some. The V and J calls and clone size come from that table; D and trimming were worked out from the DNA. The top ten clones hold less than 4.5% of a sample with approximately 220,000 clones, over 75% of them seen once.

Sequenced input: peripheral blood. This clonotype was sampled from a man aged 50 or older with acute or convalescent COVID-19. The gene calls are TRBV7-9 and TRBJ2-5, with TRBD2 identical over 7 bases. The CDR3 reads CASSLVVTGGQTQYF. Written as DNA, the CDR3 is TGTGCCAGCAGCTTAGTTGTGACGGGGGGTCAGACCCAGTACTTC.